This record covers a single TCR beta chain. Per the original data handling: Reference gene primer amplification gave estimated nucleated cell counts. Here immunoSEQ multiplex PCR was the method, and the copy in TCRdb shows in-frame clones only, minus some. The DNA gave D and trimming, while V, J and clone size come from that table. The sample contains fewer than 180,000 clones, around 84% of which appear only once. In germline, CDR1 is MRHNA, CDR2 SNTAGT. After removal of 0 bases from V and 3 bases from J, the junction contained 12 bases not matched to a gene. This CDR3 is 20 amino acids long. This sample stems from a study of blood T cell repertoires in COVID-19. Study in general: The analysed material was cDNA or gDNA that came from T cells, B-cell-depleted T cells, or PBMCs.

The sequence was collected from a man in his 70s with acute or convalescent COVID-19. The sequencing input was peripheral blood. The J gene is TRBJ2-6, the V gene TRBV6-4; the match to TRBD1 covers 9 bases. CDR3 amino acids: CASSDSVPGTGLFGANVLTF. As DNA, the CDR3 is TGTGCCAGCAGTGACTCAGTCCCCGGGACAGGGCTTTTTGGGGCCAACGTCCTGACTTTC.